This TCR beta chain was found in a study of blood T cell repertoires in COVID-19. Study-wide context: Donors in the United States, Italy and Spain gave samples during acute or convalescent COVID-19. PBMCs, B-cell-depleted T cells, or T cells were the source of the cDNA or gDNA that made up the material.

Method: immunoSEQ multiplex PCR; TCRdb's copy keeps in-frame clones and lacks some. The sample contains around 300,000 clones, roughly 89% of which appear only once. The CDR3 has 13 residues. The V segment lost 6 bases and the J segment 5 bases; nucleotides outside the gene matches: 5. Germline V gene data show CDR1 as LNHDA and CDR2 as SQIVND (reference sequence). The source material was peripheral blood. This rearrangement joins TRBV19 to TRBJ2-7, with TRBD1 matching over 9 bases. The sequence came from a man over 45 with acute or convalescent COVID-19. CDR3 loop: CASRGTGRDEQYF. CDR3 in DNA: TGTGCCAGTAGGGGGACAGGGAGAGACGAGCAGTACTTC.